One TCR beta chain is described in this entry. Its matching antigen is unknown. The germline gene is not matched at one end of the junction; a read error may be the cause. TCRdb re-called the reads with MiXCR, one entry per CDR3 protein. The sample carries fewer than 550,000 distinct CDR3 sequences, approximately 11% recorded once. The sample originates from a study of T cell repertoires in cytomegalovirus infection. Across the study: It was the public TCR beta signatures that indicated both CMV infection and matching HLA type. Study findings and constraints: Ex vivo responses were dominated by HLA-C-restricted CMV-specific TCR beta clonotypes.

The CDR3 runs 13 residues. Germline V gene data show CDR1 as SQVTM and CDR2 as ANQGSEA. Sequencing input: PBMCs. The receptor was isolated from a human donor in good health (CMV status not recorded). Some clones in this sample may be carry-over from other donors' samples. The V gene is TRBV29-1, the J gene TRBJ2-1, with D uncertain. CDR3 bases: TGCAGCGTCGAAGATTCGTTAGCCTACGGGTCCTTCTTC. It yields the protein CSVEDSLAYGSFF.